This T cell receptor beta chain was sequenced for a study of blood T cell repertoires in COVID-19. Authors' processing steps: Counts of nucleated cells, estimated from reference gene primer amplification, were obtained. TCRdb's copy holds only in-frame clones and misses some; the assay was immunoSEQ multiplex PCR. V and J calls and clone size are given by that table; D and trimming were obtained from the DNA. The sample has 300,000 or so clones; over 70% are singletons. This CDR3 spans 15 amino acids. The germline V gene encodes CDR1 MNHEY and CDR2 SMNVEV (reference sequence). Trimming pared 3 bases from V and 0 bases from J, leaving 10 bases between.

This chain uses TRBV27 with TRBJ2-3; no firm D call. This TCR was recovered from a woman between 40 and 55 years old who had recovered from COVID-19. Sequencing input: peripheral blood. In DNA form, the CDR3 reads TGTGCCAGCAGTTTGATGCGAGGTAGCACAGATACGCAGTATTTT. This sequence encodes CASSLMRGSTDTQYF.